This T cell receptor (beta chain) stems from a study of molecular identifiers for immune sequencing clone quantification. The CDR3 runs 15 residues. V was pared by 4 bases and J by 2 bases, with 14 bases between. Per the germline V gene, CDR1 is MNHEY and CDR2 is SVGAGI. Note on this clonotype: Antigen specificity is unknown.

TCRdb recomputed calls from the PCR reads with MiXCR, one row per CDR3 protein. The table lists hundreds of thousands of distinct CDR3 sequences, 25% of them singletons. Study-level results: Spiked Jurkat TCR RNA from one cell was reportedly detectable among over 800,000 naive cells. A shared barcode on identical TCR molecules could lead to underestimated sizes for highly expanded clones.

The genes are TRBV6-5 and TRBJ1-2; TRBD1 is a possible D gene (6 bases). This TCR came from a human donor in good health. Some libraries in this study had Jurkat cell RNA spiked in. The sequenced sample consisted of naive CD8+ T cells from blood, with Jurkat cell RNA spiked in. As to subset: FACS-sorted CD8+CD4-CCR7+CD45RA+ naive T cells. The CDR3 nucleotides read TGTGCCAGCAGTTTTAACAGGGTGGAGAACTATGGCTACACCTTC. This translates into CASSFNRVENYGYTF.